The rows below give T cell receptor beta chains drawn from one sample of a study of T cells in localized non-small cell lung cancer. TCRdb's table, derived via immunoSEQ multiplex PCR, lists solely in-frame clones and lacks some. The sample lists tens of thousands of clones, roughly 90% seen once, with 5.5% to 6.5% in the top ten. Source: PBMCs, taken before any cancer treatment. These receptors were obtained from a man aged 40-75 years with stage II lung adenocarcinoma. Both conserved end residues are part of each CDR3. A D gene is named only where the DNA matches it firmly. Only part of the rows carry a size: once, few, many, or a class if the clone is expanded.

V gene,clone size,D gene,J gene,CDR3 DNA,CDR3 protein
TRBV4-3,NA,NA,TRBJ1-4,TGCGCCAGCAGCCAAGATGGGCGAACTAATGAAAAACTGTTTTTT,CASSQDGRTNEKLFF
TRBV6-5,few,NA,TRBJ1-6,TGTGCCAGCAGTTACCGGCGGGACAATTCACCCCTCCACTTT,CASSYRRDNSPLHF
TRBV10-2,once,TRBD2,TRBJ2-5,TGCGCCAGCAGTGAGTCGAGCGGGGCAGGGACCCAGTACTTC,CASSESSGAGTQYF
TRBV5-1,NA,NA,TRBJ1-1,TGCGCCAGCAGCTTAGGGACCGAATTGAACACTGAAGCTTTCTTT,CASSLGTELNTEAFF
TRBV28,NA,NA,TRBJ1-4,TGTGCCACCATTCCCCCCGGGACGAGAAATGAAAAACTGTTTTTT,CATIPPGTRNEKLFF
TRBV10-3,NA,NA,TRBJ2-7,TGTGCCATCGCGGGTCAAGCTGGGAGTCCTCGGGAGCAGTACTTC,CAIAGQAGSPREQYF
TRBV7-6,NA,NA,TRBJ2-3,TGTGCCAGCAGCTTATTGGACAGAACAGATACGCAGTATTTT,CASSLLDRTDTQYF
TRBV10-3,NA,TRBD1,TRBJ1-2,TGTGCCATCAGCGGGACCGGGACAGGGGCAAGTGGCTACACCTTC,CAISGTGTGASGYTF
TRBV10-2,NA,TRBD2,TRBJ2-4,TGCGCCAGCACCTCGACTAGCGGTGGGGACATTCAGTACTTC,CASTSTSGGDIQYF
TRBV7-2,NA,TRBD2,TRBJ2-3,TGTGCCAGCAGCTATACTAGCGGGAGGGGAGATACGCAGTATTTT,CASSYTSGRGDTQYF
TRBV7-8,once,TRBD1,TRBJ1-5,TGTGCCAGCAGCCCCCAGGGGGCGCAAGGCCAGCCCCAGCATTTT,CASSPQGAQGQPQHF
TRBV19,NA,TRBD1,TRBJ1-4,TGTGCCAGTAATGGCCGGACAGGGGGGGTTGAAAAACTGTTTTTT,CASNGRTGGVEKLFF
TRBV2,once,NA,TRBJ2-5,TGTGCCAGCAGTGCCCCGGTGACCCCTGAGGTGGAGACCCAGTACTTC,CASSAPVTPEVETQYF
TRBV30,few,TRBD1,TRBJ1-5,TGTGCCTGGGGGACAGGGATGGGCAATCAGCCCCAGCATTTT,CAWGTGMGNQPQHF
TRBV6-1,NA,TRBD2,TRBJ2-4,TGTGCCAGCAGTGAAGGGACTAGCGGGCTTGGGGGCAAAAACATTCAGTACTTC,CASSEGTSGLGGKNIQYF
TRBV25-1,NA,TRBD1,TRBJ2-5,TGTGCCAGCAGGGAGGACAGGGGGCCCCAGGAGACCCAGTACTTC,CASREDRGPQETQYF
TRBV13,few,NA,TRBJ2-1,TGTGCCAGCAGCACTGAGAGGGGCTCCTACAATGAGCAGTTCTTC,CASSTERGSYNEQFF
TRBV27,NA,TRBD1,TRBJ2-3,TGTGCCAGCAGTTTACTCACAGGGGGGATCGTGACAGATACGCAGTATTTT,CASSLLTGGIVTDTQYF
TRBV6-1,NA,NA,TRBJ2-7,TGTGCCAGCACAGGGCTAAACGAGCAGTACTTC,CASTGLNEQYF
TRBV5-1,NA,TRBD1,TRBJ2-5,TGCGCCAGCAGCTTGGGACAGGGATACCAAGAGACCCAGTACTTC,CASSLGQGYQETQYF
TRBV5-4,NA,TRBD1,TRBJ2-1,TGTGCCAGCAGCGTCGGGACAGGGGCGGATAATGAGCAGTTCTTC,CASSVGTGADNEQFF
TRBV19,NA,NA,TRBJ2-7,TGTGCCAGTAAAGTCGACCGTACTTCCTACGAGCAGTACTTC,CASKVDRTSYEQYF
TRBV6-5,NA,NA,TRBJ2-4,TGTGCCAGCAGTCCCGGACCATCCTCCAAAAACATTCAGTACTTC,CASSPGPSSKNIQYF
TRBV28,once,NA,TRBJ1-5,TGTGCCAGCAGTTTCCCGAGGGCGAAGAGTCAGCCCCAGCATTTT,CASSFPRAKSQPQHF
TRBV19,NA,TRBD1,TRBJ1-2,TGTGCCAGTAGTACATCCCAGGGGGCGCAGAATGGCTACACCTTC,CASSTSQGAQNGYTF
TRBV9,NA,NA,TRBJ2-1,TGTGCCAGCAGCGTAGGCCGGTTCGGGGAAGTACACAATGAGCAGTTCTTC,CASSVGRFGEVHNEQFF
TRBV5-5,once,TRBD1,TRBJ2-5,TGTGCCAGCAGCAGAGGTGACAGGGACCAAGAGACCCAGTACTTC,CASSRGDRDQETQYF
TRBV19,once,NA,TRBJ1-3,TGTGCCAGTAGTAAGCAGGCTGGAAACACCATATATTTT,CASSKQAGNTIYF
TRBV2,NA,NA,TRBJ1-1,TGTGCCAGCAGTGAGGGCACTGAAGCTTTCTTT,CASSEGTEAFF
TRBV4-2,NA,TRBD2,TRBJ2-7,TGTGCCAGCAGCCAACGACTAGCGGGAGGTAGCTACGAGCAGTACTTC,CASSQRLAGGSYEQYF
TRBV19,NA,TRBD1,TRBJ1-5,TGTGCCACCTCGACAGGGAGGGCCGCGCAGCCCCAGCATTTT,CATSTGRAAQPQHF
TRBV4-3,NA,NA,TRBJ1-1,TGCGCCAGCAGCCAAGACCAGGGTGTTGGCACTGAAGCTTTCTTT,CASSQDQGVGTEAFF
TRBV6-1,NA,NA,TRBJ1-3,TGTGCCAGCAGTGAGGCCTCTGGAAACACCATATATTTT,CASSEASGNTIYF
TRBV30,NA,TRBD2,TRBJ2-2,TGTGCCTGGAGTGTACGAATAGCGGGCACCGGGGAGCTGTTTTTT,CAWSVRIAGTGELFF
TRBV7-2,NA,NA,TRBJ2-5,TGTGCCAGCAGCGAGTGGAAACCCCCATTGGCCCAGTACTTC,CASSEWKPPLAQYF
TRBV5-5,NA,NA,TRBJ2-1,TGTGCCAGCAGCTTGGCGCCGATTAAAGGTGAGCAGTTCTTC,CASSLAPIKGEQFF
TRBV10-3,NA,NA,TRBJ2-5,TGTGCCATCAGTGAGGGACAGAATCAAGAGACCCAGTACTTC,CAISEGQNQETQYF
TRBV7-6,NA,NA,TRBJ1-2,TGTGCCAGCAGCTTAGGGGGAAACGCCGCGTCGGGCTACACCTTC,CASSLGGNAASGYTF
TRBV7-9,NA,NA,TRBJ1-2,TGTGCCAGCACCCGTGCAGGGCAGAACTATGGCTACACCTTC,CASTRAGQNYGYTF
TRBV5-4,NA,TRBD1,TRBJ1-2,TGTGCCAGCAGCTTCGCGACAGGGTATAACTATGGCTACACCTTC,CASSFATGYNYGYTF
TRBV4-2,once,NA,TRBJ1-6,TGTGCCAGCAGCCAAGTTACACAGGATGATTCACCCCTCCACTTT,CASSQVTQDDSPLHF
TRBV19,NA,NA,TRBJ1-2,TGTGCCAGGGAAGAAAGAAAGAGCTATGGCTACACCTTC,CAREERKSYGYTF
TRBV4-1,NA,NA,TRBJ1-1,TGCGCCAGCAGCCGCCCAGAGCGCGGGAGTGAAGCTTTCTTT,CASSRPERGSEAFF
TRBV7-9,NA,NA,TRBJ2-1,TGTGCCAGCAGCCCCAAAGGACCCAATGAGCAGTTCTTC,CASSPKGPNEQFF
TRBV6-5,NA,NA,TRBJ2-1,TGTGCCAGCAGTAACCCCCCGGGAGATGAGCAGTTCTTC,CASSNPPGDEQFF